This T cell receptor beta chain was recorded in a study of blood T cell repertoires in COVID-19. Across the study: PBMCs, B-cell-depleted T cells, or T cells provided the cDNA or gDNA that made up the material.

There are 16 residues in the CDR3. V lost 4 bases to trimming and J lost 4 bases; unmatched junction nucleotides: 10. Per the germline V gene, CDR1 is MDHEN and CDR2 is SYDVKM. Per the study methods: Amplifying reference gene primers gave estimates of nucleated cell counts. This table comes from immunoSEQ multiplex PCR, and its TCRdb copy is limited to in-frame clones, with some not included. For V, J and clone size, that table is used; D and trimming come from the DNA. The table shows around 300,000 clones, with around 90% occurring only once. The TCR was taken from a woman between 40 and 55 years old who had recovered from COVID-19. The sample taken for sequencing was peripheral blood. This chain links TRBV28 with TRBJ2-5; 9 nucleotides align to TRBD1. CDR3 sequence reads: CASSSGVTGGSETQYF. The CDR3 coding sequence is TGTGCCAGCAGTTCTGGGGTGACAGGGGGGTCAGAGACCCAGTACTTC.